This T cell receptor (beta chain) was captured by sequencing in a study of CD8 T cells in Susac syndrome. Random hexamers primed reverse transcription of about 0.45 to 1 ug RNA. TCRdb ran MiXCR on the immunoSEQ multiplex PCR reads and lists one entry per CDR3 protein. The sample shows 250,000 to 300,000 distinct CDR3 sequences, 70% to 90% of them seen only once. What was sequenced was CD8+ T cells from PBMCs. This TCR was recovered from a human donor with multiple sclerosis.

The chain's CDR3 is CASSELSGSGETQYF. CDR3 coding DNA: TGTGCCAGCAGTGAGCTAAGCGGGAGTGGAGAGACCCAGTACTTC. The chain has TRBV6-1 and TRBJ2-5, with 8 bases that match TRBD2. CDR3 length: 15 residues. V shed 3 bases and J 4 bases; nucleotides not matched to a gene: 7. Germline loops: CDR1 MNHNS, CDR2 SASEGT.